This T cell receptor beta chain was profiled in a study of shared clonotypes between healthy human individuals. Study-wide results and limits: Depth of sequencing was expected to influence donor clonotype sharing.

The study enrolled healthy HIV-negative adults without recent acute infections or vaccinations as donors. Authors' processing steps: Filtering differed for immunoSEQ, which gave only junction sequences without quality scores. Profiling relied on immunoSEQ multiplex PCR, and the TCRdb table lists in-frame clones only, not all of them. V, J and clone size were drawn from that table, and D and trimming were deduced from the DNA. This table has more than 550,000 clones, around 91% appearing once. Turning to this clone: Its matching antigen is unknown.

The source material was memory CD8+ T cells from PBMCs. As for subset: CD45RO+ cells pooled with CCR7-negative TemRA cells. The sequence derives from a man between 18 and 29 years old in good health. Some clones in this sample may be carry-over from other donors' samples.

This chain's CDR3 is CASHSGQPKNQPQHF. The CDR3, as DNA: TGTGCCAGCCACTCGGGACAGCCCAAAAATCAGCCCCAGCATTTT. The V call is TRBV6-6, the J call TRBJ1-5, with 7 positions matching TRBD1. CDR1 and CDR2 from the germline V gene are MNHNY and SVGAGI (reference sequence). This CDR3 has 15 residues. With V trimmed by 8 bases and J by 4 bases, 11 bases remained unmatched.